This T cell receptor (beta chain) comes out of a study of T cell repertoires in cytomegalovirus infection. Looking at the study overall: In public TCR beta signatures, there were indications of both CMV infection and matching HLA type. Study-wide points: Frequencies of public TCR beta families were cumulated, and this identified carriers of CMV plus the relevant HLA.

Germline-derived CDR1 and CDR2 are SGHVS and FQNEAQ. Trimming removed 5 bases from V and 12 bases from J; junction bases left unmatched: 2. The CDR3 contains 13 residues. This clonotype has at least ten counts. Its cognate antigen is unknown. TCRdb ran MiXCR on the reads and lists one entry per CDR3 protein. The sample holds around 300,000 distinct CDR3 sequences, approximately 9.5% seen once. The receptor was derived from a human donor in good health (CMV status not recorded). Some clones in this sample may be carry-over from other donors' samples. The sample was PBMCs. The J gene is TRBJ2-1, the V gene TRBV7-8, with 15 bases lining up with TRBD2. The CDR3 region is CASSLGLAGGQFF. In DNA form, the CDR3 reads TGTGCCAGCAGCCTGGGACTAGCGGGAGGGCAGTTCTTC.